This T cell receptor (beta chain) was captured in a study of identical twins. The CDR3 covers 15 residues. Germline V gives CDR1 SGHTA, CDR2 FQGTGA. V was pared by 5 bases and J by 4 bases, with 7 bases of the junction left unmatched. TCRdb used MiXCR to reprocess the 5' RACE reads, holding one entry per CDR3 protein. The sample holds around 680,000 distinct CDR3 sequences, around 8.3% seen once. On this clonotype: What it binds is unknown.

Overall study results and limits: Cord blood's abundant beta clonotypes had fewer insertions, unlike memory repertoires. Models underestimated TCR alpha sharing (out-of-frame) in monozygotic twins.

The same sample was also studied in work on yellow fever vaccine responses in identical twins.

The TCR was taken from a woman aged 18 to 35 in good health. What was sequenced was PBMCs. V and J are TRBV7-3 and TRBJ2-3; 9 bases are a match to TRBD1. This CDR3 is CASSQTGGPADTQYF. CDR3 nucleotides: TGTGCCAGCAGCCAAACAGGGGGCCCGGCAGATACGCAGTATTTT.